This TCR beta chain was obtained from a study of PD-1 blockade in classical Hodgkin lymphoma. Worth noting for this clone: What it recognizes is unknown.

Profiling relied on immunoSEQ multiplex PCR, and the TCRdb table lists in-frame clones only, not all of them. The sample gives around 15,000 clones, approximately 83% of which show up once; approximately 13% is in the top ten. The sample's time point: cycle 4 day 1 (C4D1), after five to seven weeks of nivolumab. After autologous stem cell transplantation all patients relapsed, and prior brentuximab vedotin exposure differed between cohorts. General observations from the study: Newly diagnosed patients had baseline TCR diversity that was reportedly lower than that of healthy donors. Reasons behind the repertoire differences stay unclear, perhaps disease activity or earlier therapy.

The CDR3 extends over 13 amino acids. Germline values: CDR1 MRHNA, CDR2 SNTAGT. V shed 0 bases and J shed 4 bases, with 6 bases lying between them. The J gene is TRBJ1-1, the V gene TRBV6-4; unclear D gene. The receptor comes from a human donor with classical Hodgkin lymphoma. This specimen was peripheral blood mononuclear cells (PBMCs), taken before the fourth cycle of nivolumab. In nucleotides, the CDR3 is TGTGCCAGCAGTGACTCGGTGGGCACTGAAGCTTTCTTT. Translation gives CASSDSVGTEAFF.